The present T cell receptor beta chain was sequenced within a study of OX40 agonist ivuxolimab in advanced cancers. The wider study: Hepatocellular carcinoma, melanoma, renal cell or head and neck cancer occurred in dose-escalation patients.

Sequencing was performed with immunoSEQ multiplex PCR; in TCRdb, only in-frame clones are kept and a portion is missing. Counted here are tens of thousands of clones, roughly 84% occurring once; the ten biggest clones make up under 7.5%. Germline CDR1 is SGHRS and CDR2 is YFSETQ. The CDR3 is 12 amino acids. Unmatched junction bases numbered 4, after V lost 4 bases and J lost 7 bases. The sample was CD4+ or CD8+ T cells sorted from blood, taken in a trial of the OX40 agonist ivuxolimab. This sequence joins TRBV5-1 and TRBJ1-1; 7 positions agree with TRBD1. The origin of this receptor is an adult with an advanced solid tumor such as melanoma, head and neck, liver or kidney cancer. CDR3: CASSMGQHEAFF. DNA of the CDR3: TGCGCCAGCAGCATGGGACAGCATGAAGCTTTCTTT.